This TCR beta chain is from a study of CD8+CD57+ T cells in acquired aplastic anemia (dated by TCRdb to the late 2010s). In terms of the full investigation: Extracted DNA from sorted CD4+ and CD8+ cells averaged approximately 3.4 ug, ranging from about 0.18 to 27.4 ug. An average of around 10 million reads for CD4+ cells and approximately 11 million reads for CD8+ cells was obtained from healthy donor samples.

Broad study findings and their caveats: Although 25 to 30 CD8+ CDR3 sequences were shared by patients and controls, these sequences appeared highly expressed in patients and within the immunodominant clones of patients. Between patients and healthy controls, no significant difference in CD8+ Simpson's diversity was found (P=0.060).

The CDR3 runs 13 amino acids, cysteine and phenylalanine included. Only CDR3 DNA remains: 39 bases, in frame from the first base. In the germline V gene, CDR1 corresponds to SNHLY and CDR2 to FYNNEI. V loses 8 bases, J loses 5 bases, and the germline ends lie 16 bases apart. This clonotype turned up a few times. What this receptor recognizes is not known. The input lacks base qualities; no much larger clone sits a single base away. TCR beta VDJ combination and CDR3 sequence profiling used genomic DNA as the template. TCR repertoire sequencing was run on an Illumina HiSeq 2000. Concerning the study's data processing: Repertoires were assessed using TRBV/TRBJ rearrangement plots, CDR3 size and DJ length profiles, and Simpson's diversity index. Whichever DNA sequence was most abundant in the deep sequencing data was defined as the immunodominant clone. CDR3 amino acid sequences were checked for sharing across subjects and were also compared against the VDJdb database and published repertoires. The raw public data were reprocessed by TCRdb itself: fastp quality trimming at Q25, MiXCR clonotype calling, in-frame beta chains only. Rows are unified per CDR3 protein, each entry keeping the most common DNA and genes. TCRdb assigned the V and J calls; the authors' analysis was not used. The sample table shows around 33,000 distinct CDR3 sequences, and more than 75% are seen once. The ten largest clones take up roughly 20% of the sample.

In the study, sorted CD4+ and CD8+ blood T cells from patients with severe aplastic anemia and from healthy subjects underwent deep sequencing of TCR repertoires. Ficoll-Paque density gradient centrifugation was used to isolate peripheral blood mononuclear cells. Before DNA was extracted, CD4+ and CD8+ T cells were sorted using either FACS or magnetic beads. The sequencing input was sorted CD4+, CD8+, or CD8+CD57+ T cells (not recorded which) from PBMCs. The chain is made from TRBV2 and TRBJ2-7; no D gene is confidently identified. The source of this sequence is a human donor in good health, serving as a control. Here the CDR3 is given as CASQARERDEQYF. The bases read TGTGCCAGCCAAGCAAGAGAACGGGACGAGCAGTACTTC.